These T cell receptor beta chains were read from a single sample in a study of T cells in Graves' hyperthyroidism and ophthalmopathy. TCRdb fed the multiplex PCR reads into MiXCR, producing one record per CDR3 protein. The table shows around 430,000 distinct CDR3 sequences, with about 15% occurring only once. Specimen: blood. The receptors here all came from a woman younger than 45 with Graves' hyperthyroidism. Both conserved end residues are part of each CDR3. A D gene is named only where the DNA matches it firmly. Size values are once, few and many counts, or a class for expanded clones, and some rows have none.

TRBJ2-5 few NA TRBV12-3/TRBV12-4 TGTGCCAGCAGTTTCGGCACCCCGCAACAGTACTTC CASSFGTPQQYF
TRBJ2-1 NA TRBD2 TRBV12-3/TRBV12-4 TGTGCCAGCAGTTCACTAGCGGGAGGGGACAATGAGCAGTTCTTC CASSSLAGGDNEQFF
TRBJ2-2 NA NA TRBV28 TGTGCCAGCAGTCCTTTGGACACCAGACGAGGGGCCGGGGAGCTGTTTTTT CASSPLDTRRGAGELFF
TRBJ1-1 few TRBD1 TRBV6-1 TGTGCCAGCAGCGAGGACAGGTCGGACACTGAAGCTTTCTTT CASSEDRSDTEAFF
TRBJ1-1 many TRBD1 TRBV6-2/TRBV6-3 TGTGCCAGCAGTCGACAAACCGGGACAGGAGGGACTGAAGCTTTCTTT CASSRQTGTGGTEAFF
TRBJ2-7 few NA TRBV28 TGTGCCAGCAGTTGGGGTAGGGGCGCAGTATACGAGCAGTACTTC CASSWGRGAVYEQYF
TRBJ2-5 NA TRBD1 TRBV9 TGTGCCAGCAGCGTGGGGGGAGGACAGGGGCGGGGAGAGACCCAGTACTTC CASSVGGGQGRGETQYF
TRBJ2-1 few TRBD2 TRBV27 TGTGCCAGCAGTTTATGGATTAGCGGGGAGAACCAGTTCTTC CASSLWISGENQFF
TRBJ1-1 NA NA TRBV28 TGTGCCAGCAGCCTACGGGACACTCGAGCTTTCTTT CASSLRDTRAFF
TRBJ1-3 many NA TRBV9 TGTGCCAGCAGCGCCGGCGACAGCTCTGGAAACACCATATATTTT CASSAGDSSGNTIYF
TRBJ2-7 NA NA TRBV6-1 TGTGCCAGCAGTGAAATCGTCGGCAACGAGCAGTACTTC CASSEIVGNEQYF
TRBJ2-5 many NA TRBV2 TGTGCCAGCAGTGAATTATTGACCCTAGGGAAACAAGAGACCCAGTACTTC CASSELLTLGKQETQYF
TRBJ1-1 NA TRBD1 TRBV19 TGTGCCAGTAGCCATTCCCCAGGGGGCGCAGATGGCGCTTTCTTT CASSHSPGGADGAFF
TRBJ2-1 many TRBD2 TRBV11-2 TGTGCCAGCAGCTTAGACGGGAGGGTCAATGAGCAGTTCTTC CASSLDGRVNEQFF
TRBJ2-2 many NA TRBV11-2 TGTGCCAGCAGCCCAGCTGCGCAAAACACCGGGGAGCTGTTTTTT CASSPAAQNTGELFF
TRBJ2-5 many TRBD2 TRBV9 TGTGCCAGCAGCGTAGGAGCGGGAGGACTGTACCAAGAGACCCAGTACTTC CASSVGAGGLYQETQYF
TRBJ2-1 many TRBD2 TRBV7-3 TGTGCCAGCAGCCCGACTAGCGGGAGGGCCTCGCGCAATGAGCAGTTCTTC CASSPTSGRASRNEQFF
TRBJ2-1 many TRBD2 TRBV24-1 TGTGCCACCAGTGATTCCTCGAGCGGGAGTATAAATGAGCAGTTCTTC CATSDSSSGSINEQFF
TRBJ2-5 NA TRBD2 TRBV7-9 TGTGCCAGCAGCTTAAACCTAGCGGGAGTAAGAGAGACCCAGTACTTC CASSLNLAGVRETQYF
TRBJ2-7 NA TRBD1 TRBV11-2 TGTGCCAGCAGCTCACCTCCGGGACAGGGGGACGAGCAGTACTTC CASSSPPGQGDEQYF
TRBJ2-7 few TRBD1 TRBV19 TGTGCCAGTAGCACCGGGACAGGGAGGTTCGAGCAGTACTTC CASSTGTGRFEQYF
TRBJ2-7 many NA TRBV7-9 TGTGCCAGCAGCCTTAACGCCTACGAGCAGTACTTC CASSLNAYEQYF
TRBJ1-2 NA NA TRBV29-1 TGCAGCGCCAGGGTTAACTATGGCTACACCTTC CSARVNYGYTF
TRBJ1-4 NA NA TRBV4-1 TGCGCCGGCAGCCGCGGACCCGGCCCTCTGGTTGAAAAACTGTTTTTT CAGSRGPGPLVEKLFF
TRBJ2-7 many NA TRBV18 TGTGCCAGCTCCCTCCGACTGGACTACATCTCCTACGAGCAGTACTTC CASSLRLDYISYEQYF
TRBJ2-5 NA NA TRBV18 TGTGCCAGCTCACCGTCTGGGGGCGGCCAAGAGACCCAGTACTTC CASSPSGGGQETQYF
TRBJ1-2 few NA TRBV28 TGTGCCAGCAGTCAACCCCGGGCTAACTATGGCTACACCTTC CASSQPRANYGYTF
TRBJ1-1 many NA TRBV10-3 TGTGCCATCTCCCAATCCACTGAAGCTTTCTTT CAISQSTEAFF
TRBJ1-4 many NA TRBV7-2 TGTGCCAGCAGGCGACCTAATGAAAAACTGTTTTTT CASRRPNEKLFF
TRBJ1-4 many NA TRBV30 TGTGCCTGGAGTCGGATTACAACTAATGAAAAACTGTTTTTT CAWSRITTNEKLFF
TRBJ2-1 NA TRBD2 TRBV7-3 TGTGCCAGCAGCCTTACTCCTAGCGGGAGCGGGGCCCACAATGAGCAGTTCTTC CASSLTPSGSGAHNEQFF
TRBJ2-6 many NA TRBV28 TGTGCCAGCAGTCAGCACTCTGGGGCCAACGTCCTGACTTTC CASSQHSGANVLTF
TRBJ2-7 many NA TRBV7-6 TGTGCCAGCAGCTTAGAGAGTCCCACGGGTGGTGGGATCTACGAGCAGTACTTC CASSLESPTGGGIYEQYF
TRBJ2-6 NA TRBD1 TRBV9 TGTGCCAGCAGCCCCGGGACAGGGGTTTTAGGGGCCAACGTCCTGACTTTC CASSPGTGVLGANVLTF
TRBJ2-1 NA NA TRBV28 TGTGCCAGCACCCGGGGGCCTACTTTTGAGCAGTTCTTC CASTRGPTFEQFF
TRBJ2-2 many TRBD2 TRBV3-1 TGTGCCAGCAGCCACGGACTAGCGAAAACCGGGGAGCTGTTTTTT CASSHGLAKTGELFF
TRBJ2-5 NA TRBD2 TRBV11-2 TGTGCCAGCAGCTTAACGAGGACTAGCGGGTATGAGACCCAGTACTTC CASSLTRTSGYETQYF
TRBJ2-1 NA TRBD1 TRBV3-1 TGTGCCAGCAGCCAGACCGGGACAGGGGGGATCGATGAGCAGTTCTTC CASSQTGTGGIDEQFF
TRBJ1-6 NA NA TRBV28 TGTGCCAGCACAACCCATAATTCACCCCTCCACTTT CASTTHNSPLHF
TRBJ2-5 many NA TRBV20-1 TGCAGTGCTAACACAGGGAGGCAAGAGACCCAGTACTTC CSANTGRQETQYF